Reported below is one T cell receptor beta chain. Its specificity is unknown. The assay used was immunoSEQ (version v3.0), run at survey level. Here immunoSEQ multiplex PCR was the method, and the copy in TCRdb shows in-frame clones only, minus some. The table includes tens of thousands of clones, around 75% detected once. The CDR3 has 16 residues. V was shortened by 3 bases and J by 7 bases, with 21 bases between the two germline ends. Germline CDR1 LNHDA, CDR2 SQIVND (reference sequence). This specimen comes from a study of long-term antiretroviral therapy in people with HIV. Study-level points and caveats: HIV repertoires spanned narrower CDR3 length ranges than controls. Clones with expansion before ART led the repertoire at all time points.

The sequencing used unsorted PBMCs, collected 1.5 years after starting antiretroviral therapy. The receptor comes from a man between 18 and 35 years old with HIV. V gene TRBV19 combines with J gene TRBJ1-1, with a possible D match to TRBD1 (5 bases). The CDR3 loop reads CASSISGAGSRNEAFF. The DNA for the CDR3 is TGTGCCAGTAGTATTTCTGGGGCGGGGTCCCGTAATGAAGCTTTCTTT. The variable domain in full, completed from reference TRBV19 and TRBJ1-1, reads DGGITQSPKYLFRKEGQNVTLSCEQNLNHDAMYWYRQDPGQGLRLIYYSQIVNDFQKGDIAEGYSVSREKKESFPLTVTSAQKNPTAFYLCASSISGAGSRNEAFFGQGTRLTVV.